This TCR beta chain was recorded in a study of T cell repertoires in cytomegalovirus infection. Study conclusions and caveats: Dominant in the ex vivo response were TCR beta clonotypes restricted by HLA-C and specific for CMV.

Concerning this clonotype: What it binds is not known.

From germline, CDR1 is LGHNA and CDR2 YSLEER. This CDR3 is 15 amino acids long. V lost 1 base, J lost 2 bases, and 12 bases lay in between. In TCRdb, the reads were re-called with MiXCR into one record per CDR3 protein. The sample consists of a few hundred thousand distinct CDR3 sequences, roughly 42% of them appearing once. The sequenced sample was cultured PBMCs, obtained from culture after CMV antigen stimulation. This receptor was obtained from a human donor in good health (CMV status not recorded). Some clones in this sample may be carry-over from other donors' samples. The chain employs TRBV4-3 and TRBJ2-7; perhaps TRBD1 as D (6 bases). The CDR3 nucleotides are TGCGCCAGCAGCCAAGGCCCCGGGACAACCTACGAGCAGTACTTC. It encodes CASSQGPGTTYEQYF.